The 8 T cell receptor beta chains given below trace back to one sample, sequenced in a study of graft-versus-host responses after intestinal transplantation. Data came from immunoSEQ multiplex PCR; TCRdb stores just in-frame clones and leaves some out. The table has around 20,000 clones, around nine tenths seen once. Here the sequenced sample was PBMCs, taken roughly 390 days after transplant. All receptors come from a human patient who received an intestinal transplant, so some T cells may come from the graft donor.

The chain couples TRBV7-3 to TRBJ2-1; 11 bases agree with TRBD2. There are 17 residues in the CDR3. After removal of 5 bases from V and 5 bases from J, the junction contained 11 bases not matched to a gene. Germline assignment: CDR1 SGHTA and CDR2 FQGTGA. The chain's CDR3 is CASSPLTGTSGNNEQFF. The CDR3 DNA reads TGTGCCAGCAGCCCCCTCACCGGGACTAGCGGAAACAATGAGCAGTTCTTC.

The chain links TRBV19 to TRBJ1-1; D uncertain. CDR1 LNHDA and CDR2 SQIVND come from the germline V gene (reference sequence). Trimming took 6 bases from V and 1 from J, leaving 9 bases between them. The CDR3 sequence is 13 residues long. CDR3 region: CASSDTRNTEAFF. Written as DNA, the CDR3 is TGTGCCAGTAGCGATACAAGGAACACTGAAGCTTTCTTT.

This chain links TRBV5-6 with TRBJ2-2; 10 positions match TRBD1. This CDR3 is built from 15 residues. Germline V lookup: CDR1 SGHDT, CDR2 YYEEEE. The V and J ends lost 4 bases and 4 bases, in that order; junction bases with no gene match: 4. The chain's CDR3 is CASSRDRGLTGELFF. The CDR3 bases are TGTGCCAGCAGCCGGGACAGGGGACTCACCGGGGAGCTGTTTTTT.

V usage is TRBV5-1 and J usage is TRBJ1-4; D possibly corresponds to TRBD1 (5 bases). Trimming shortened V by 2 bases and J by 5 bases, and 10 bases separated the two germline ends. The germline CDR1 and CDR2 sequences are SGHRS and YFSETQ. The CDR3 covers 14 residues. CDR3 bases: TGCGCCAGCAGCTTAGACAGCCCGAATGAAAAACTGTTTTTT. This encodes CASSLDSPNEKLFF.

V gene TRBV5-6 combines with J gene TRBJ2-7; D ambiguous. V was shortened by 2 bases and J by 4 bases, with 10 bases between the two germline ends. This CDR3 is 13 amino acids long. Germline-derived CDR1 and CDR2 are SGHDT and YYEEEE. The CDR3 DNA follows: TGTGCCAGCAGCTTCGGACGGCCTTACGAGCAGTACTTC. Its protein product is CASSFGRPYEQYF.

This clone was seen only a few times. The J gene is TRBJ1-1, the V gene TRBV12-5, with TRBD1 as a possible D gene (5 bases). The CDR3 has 12 residues. V lost 5 bases to trimming and J lost 2 bases, with 6 bases between them. Per germline, CDR1 LGHNT and CDR2 FRNRAP. The CDR3 loop reads CASGQGNTEAFF. The CDR3, as DNA: TGTGCTAGTGGTCAGGGAAACACTGAAGCTTTCTTT.

This rearrangement joins TRBV5-6 to TRBJ2-7; TRBD1 aligns across 9 bases. CDR1 is SGHDT, CDR2 YYEEEE, per germline. The CDR3 length is 16 residues. V was pared by 5 bases and J by 0 bases, with 9 bases of the junction left unmatched. In DNA form, the CDR3 reads TGTGCCAGCAGGTCCACCAGACAGGGGGTCTCCTACGAGCAGTACTTC. Protein: CASRSTRQGVSYEQYF.

The chain carries TRBV28 and TRBJ1-1, with a possible D match to TRBD1 (5 bases). This CDR3 has 14 amino acids. The ends were cut back, 3 bases at V and 1 base at J, with 9 bases in the middle. Germline V lookup: CDR1 MDHEN, CDR2 SYDVKM. In DNA, the CDR3 is TGTGCCAGCAGTTTGGCGACAGAGAACACTGAAGCTTTCTTT. It yields the protein CASSLATENTEAFF.